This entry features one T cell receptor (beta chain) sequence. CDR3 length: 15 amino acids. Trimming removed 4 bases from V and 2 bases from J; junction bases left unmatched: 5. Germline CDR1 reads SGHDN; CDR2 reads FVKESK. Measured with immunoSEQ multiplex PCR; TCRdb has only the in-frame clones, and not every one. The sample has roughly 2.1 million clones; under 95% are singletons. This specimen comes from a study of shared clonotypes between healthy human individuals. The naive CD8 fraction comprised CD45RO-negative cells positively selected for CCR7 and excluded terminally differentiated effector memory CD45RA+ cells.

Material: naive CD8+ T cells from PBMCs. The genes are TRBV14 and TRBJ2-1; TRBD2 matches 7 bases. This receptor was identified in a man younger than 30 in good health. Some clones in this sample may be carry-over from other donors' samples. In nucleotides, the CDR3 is TGTGCCAGCAGCCCGAGAGCGGGGACCTACAATGAGCAGTTCTTC. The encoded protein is CASSPRAGTYNEQFF.